This T cell receptor (beta chain) was recovered during a study of CD8 T cells in Susac syndrome. Negative isolation was applied to CD8+ and CD4+ T cells, and FACS enrichment was applied to TEMRA cells. An amount of RNA that ranged from roughly 0.5 to 1 ug was reverse transcribed with random hexamers. TCRdb ran MiXCR on the immunoSEQ multiplex PCR reads and lists one entry per CDR3 protein. This table holds about 100,000 distinct CDR3 sequences, around 96% found once. The V gene's germline CDR1 is SQVTM and CDR2 ANQGSEA. CDR3 length: 12 residues. V was shortened by 4 bases and J by 3 bases, with 10 bases between the two germline ends.

This chain links TRBV29-1 with TRBJ2-7; possibly TRBD2 for D (6 bases). This clonotype was sampled from a human donor with Susac syndrome. Sequencing was carried out using CD8+ T cells from PBMCs. The CDR3 DNA reads TGCAGCGTTGCGGGACTTAACTACGAGCAGTACTTC. This sequence encodes CSVAGLNYEQYF.